This TCR beta chain derives from a study of blood T cell repertoires in COVID-19. Looking at the study overall: COVID-19 samples, acute and convalescent, were from the United States, Italy and Spain. PBMCs, B-cell-depleted T cells, or T cells were the source of the cDNA or gDNA that made up the material.

As originally analysed: Counts of nucleated cells, estimated from reference gene primer amplification, were obtained. The protocol was immunoSEQ multiplex PCR, while the TCRdb copy is restricted to in-frame clones and leaves out a portion. V, J and clone size are those of that table, while D and trimming were read from the DNA. The repertoire has about 250,000 clones, approximately 84% of them found once; the top ten carry around 1.8%. This clone was seen more than once but under ten times. The sequencing input was PBMCs or T cells enriched from blood (not recorded which). The TCR sequence derives from a man aged 35 to 55 who had recovered from COVID-19.

Here the CDR3 reads CSARIGWFF. CDR3 coding DNA: TGCAGTGCTAGGATCGGGTGGTTTTTT. The V call is TRBV20-1, the J call TRBJ1-4; D unclear. V was clipped by 3 bases and J by 16 bases, with 9 bases between them. The CDR3 loop spans 9 amino acids. From germline, CDR1 is DFQATT and CDR2 SNEGSKA (reference sequence).